This entry concerns a single T cell receptor (beta chain). Antigen unknown. Per the germline V gene, CDR1 is MNHEY and CDR2 is SVGAGI. Trimming removed 0 bases from V and 6 bases from J, with 7 bases in between. The CDR3 is 13 residues long. This sample is part of a study of T cell responses to AZD1222 COVID-19 vaccine. General study findings and limits: CD4 TCRs associated with vaccination spanned spike, dominating at 160-218 and 743-854. Nearly half of unique spike-specific TCRs reportedly avoided B.1.351 and B.1.1.7 mutated regions.

Assay used: immunoSEQ multiplex PCR; TCRdb lists only in-frame clones, some missing. Of about 140,000 clones in the sample, 90% were seen once. This clonotype was sampled from an adult who received the AZD1222 COVID-19 vaccine. V is TRBV6-5 and J is TRBJ2-3; D gene unclear. The starting material was peripheral blood, obtained 28 days after the second AZD1222 dose. The CDR3: CASSYSDVDTQYF. For the CDR3, the DNA is TGTGCCAGCAGTTACTCCGATGTCGATACGCAGTATTTT.